Listed below are T cell receptor beta chains from one sample, sequenced in a study of post-analysis software for immune sequencing data. One entry per CDR3 protein results from TCRdb running MiXCR on the PCR reads. Among hundreds of thousands of distinct CDR3 sequences listed, approximately 60% were seen once. Sequences were obtained from blood. The receptors stem from a girl aged 2 to 10 with multiple sclerosis. Each CDR3 is given with its conserved first and last residue. The order of the fields is D gene, J gene, clone size, V gene, CDR3 protein, CDR3 DNA. D genes are given only for firm matches. Clone sizes are given selectively: once, few, many, or a class where the clone is expanded.

-,TRBJ2-1,-,TRBV20-1,CSARGLYNEQFF,TGCAGTGCTCGAGGACTCTACAATGAGCAGTTCTTC
-,TRBJ2-2,-,TRBV5-1,CASTPDRYTGELFF,TGCGCCAGCACCCCGGACAGATACACCGGGGAGCTGTTTTTT
TRBD2,TRBJ2-5,-,TRBV13,CAGSLGRGVGGETQYF,TGTGCCGGCAGCTTGGGGCGGGGGGTCGGCGGAGAGACCCAGTACTTC
TRBD1,TRBJ2-2,-,TRBV19,CASSGPDRVNGELFF,TGTGCCAGTAGCGGACCGGACAGGGTGAACGGGGAGCTGTTTTTT
-,TRBJ2-5,-,TRBV7-2,CASRSRGKETQYF,TGTGCCAGCAGGTCTCGGGGGAAAGAGACCCAGTACTTC
TRBD2,TRBJ2-5,few,TRBV9,CASSVGAGARETQYF,TGTGCCAGCAGCGTAGGAGCGGGGGCTCGGGAGACCCAGTACTTC
TRBD2,TRBJ2-1,few,TRBV9,CASSAGLAGSAHEQFF,TGTGCCAGCAGCGCTGGACTAGCGGGATCAGCCCATGAGCAGTTCTTC
TRBD2,TRBJ2-7,-,TRBV6-2/TRBV6-3,CASSYWRGGTYNEQYF,TGTGCCAGCAGTTACTGGCGGGGGGGTACCTACAATGAGCAGTACTTC
TRBD1,TRBJ2-3,-,TRBV10-3,CAITRGTGGGRETDTQYF,TGTGCCATCACCAGGGGGACAGGGGGCGGGCGAGAAACAGATACGCAGTATTTT
TRBD1,TRBJ2-6,few,TRBV6-2/TRBV6-3,CASSYDRGSGANVRTF,TGTGCCAGCAGTTATGACAGGGGGTCTGGGGCCAACGTCCGGACTTTC
TRBD2,TRBJ2-3,once,TRBV20-1,CSARPGGPSDTQYF,TGCAGTGCTCGACCGGGAGGGCCATCAGATACGCAGTATTTT
-,TRBJ2-7,-,TRBV5-1,CASSLAGAGYEQYF,TGCGCCAGCAGCTTGGCAGGGGCGGGGTACGAGCAGTACTTC
TRBD2,TRBJ2-5,-,TRBV3-1,CASSGGLAEGETQDF,TGTGCCAGCAGCGGGGGACTAGCGGAAGGGGAGACCCAGGACTTC
-,TRBJ2-7,-,TRBV6-6,CASRDRRGEQYF,TGTGCCAGCAGGGATCGAAGGGGCGAGCAGTACTTC
-,TRBJ1-5,few,TRBV2,CASSTGGQPQHF,TGTGCCAGCAGTACCGGGGGTCAGCCCCAGCATTTT
-,TRBJ2-4,-,TRBV12-3/TRBV12-4,CASSLGPGLISKNIQYF,TGTGCCAGCAGTTTGGGGCCAGGGTTGATTTCCAAAAACATTCAGTACTTC
-,TRBJ2-5,few,TRBV10-3,CAISGTESQETQYF,TGTGCCATCAGTGGGACCGAATCCCAAGAGACCCAGTACTTC
TRBD2,TRBJ2-1,-,TRBV7-2,CASSMPLRRGSLYNEQFF,TGTGCCAGCAGCATGCCCTTAAGGCGGGGGAGCCTTTACAATGAGCAGTTCTTC
-,TRBJ2-7,-,TRBV5-6,CASSLGSGHEQYF,TGTGCCAGCAGCTTGGGTAGCGGTCACGAGCAGTACTTC
-,TRBJ2-6,-,TRBV29-1,CSVPGFAGANVLTF,TGCAGCGTTCCAGGGTTTGCTGGGGCCAACGTCCTGACTTTC
TRBD1,TRBJ1-2,-,TRBV5-1,CASSADRASYTF,TGCGCCAGCAGCGCGGACAGGGCAAGCTACACCTTC
TRBD1,TRBJ2-4,-,TRBV20-1,CSARGTGGLDIQYF,TGCAGTGCTAGGGGGACAGGGGGCTTGGACATTCAGTACTTC
-,TRBJ2-6,-,TRBV5-1,CASIDGSSGANVLTF,TGCGCCAGCATAGACGGATCTTCTGGGGCCAACGTCCTGACTTTC
-,TRBJ1-2,-,TRBV20-1,CSVRGGIDGYTF,TGCAGTGTACGAGGGGGGATCGATGGCTACACCTTC
-,TRBJ2-3,many,TRBV5-5,CASSLDGGTDTQYF,TGTGCCAGCAGCTTGGATGGGGGCACAGATACGCAGTATTTT
-,TRBJ2-3,few,TRBV7-8,CASSLEGTGGTDTQYF,TGTGCCAGCAGCTTAGAGGGGACGGGCGGCACAGATACGCAGTATTTT
-,TRBJ2-5,many,TRBV10-3,CAISPSPMHTQETQYF,TGTGCCATCAGTCCGTCGCCTATGCATACCCAAGAGACCCAGTACTTC
-,TRBJ1-4,once,TRBV7-6,CASSLGTGINEKLFF,TGTGCCAGCAGCTTGGGAACAGGGATTAATGAAAAACTGTTTTTT
-,TRBJ1-1,-,TRBV11-2,CASSLGMGDTEAFF,TGTGCCAGCAGCTTGGGGATGGGGGACACTGAAGCTTTCTTT
TRBD2,TRBJ2-3,once,TRBV5-6,CASSWGTSGGRGTDTQYF,TGTGCCAGCAGCTGGGGGACTAGCGGGGGCAGGGGCACAGATACGCAGTATTTT
TRBD2,TRBJ2-7,few,TRBV20-1,CSAPGRGSYEQYF,TGCAGTGCGCCCGGGCGGGGGTCCTACGAGCAGTACTTC
TRBD2,TRBJ2-3,-,TRBV20-1,CSANGVIPAGSTDTQYF,TGCAGTGCAAACGGTGTCATTCCAGCGGGGAGCACAGATACGCAGTATTTT
-,TRBJ2-7,-,TRBV6-5,CASSPGDTYEQYF,TGTGCCAGCAGTCCCGGGGACACCTACGAGCAGTACTTC
-,TRBJ1-2,few,TRBV7-2,CASRQRGYTF,TGTGCCAGCAGGCAACGTGGCTACACCTTC
-,TRBJ2-3,few,TRBV7-8,CASSPGGHPDTQYF,TGTGCCAGCAGCCCCGGGGGGCATCCAGATACGCAGTATTTT
-,TRBJ2-3,once,TRBV30,CAWSVGGITDTQYF,TGTGCCTGGAGTGTGGGCGGGATCACAGATACGCAGTATTTT
-,TRBJ1-2,few,TRBV29-1,CSVVVRDGYTF,TGCAGCGTTGTCGTACGGGATGGCTACACCTTC
TRBD1,TRBJ1-2,-,TRBV20-1,CSAADRGHNGYTF,TGCAGTGCTGCGGACAGGGGGCACAATGGCTACACCTTC
-,TRBJ2-5,few,TRBV11-2,CASSATQVKETQYF,TGTGCCAGCAGCGCGACACAGGTGAAGGAGACCCAGTACTTC
TRBD2,TRBJ2-1,-,TRBV5-1,CASGLAGELEQFF,TGCGCCAGCGGGTTAGCGGGAGAACTTGAGCAGTTCTTC
TRBD1,TRBJ2-7,-,TRBV7-2,CASSLVPGTGIPTGYF,TGTGCCAGCAGCTTAGTTCCCGGGACAGGGATCCCAACTGGGTACTTC
-,TRBJ1-2,-,TRBV7-8,CASSEGVDYGYTF,TGTGCCAGCAGCGAGGGGGTGGACTATGGCTACACCTTC
TRBD1,TRBJ1-2,few,TRBV7-2,CASSLSTGGYGYTF,TGTGCCAGCAGCCTCTCGACAGGGGGCTATGGCTACACCTTC
-,TRBJ2-3,-,TRBV20-1,CSARGSVQADTQYF,TGCAGTGCCAGAGGATCGGTTCAGGCAGATACGCAGTATTTT
-,TRBJ2-7,few,TRBV12-3/TRBV12-4,CASSTNRDLSSYEQYF,TGTGCCAGCAGTACAAACCGGGATTTGAGCTCCTACGAGCAGTACTTC
-,TRBJ2-7,-,TRBV27,CASSLREGNYEQYF,TGTGCCAGCAGTTTAAGGGAAGGGAACTACGAGCAGTACTTC
-,TRBJ1-2,few,TRBV14,CAASMYGYTF,TGTGCCGCCTCGATGTATGGCTACACCTTC
TRBD2,TRBJ2-1,-,TRBV20-1,CSARDPSGRVHNEQFF,TGCAGTGCTAGAGATCCAAGCGGGAGGGTTCACAATGAGCAGTTCTTC
TRBD2,TRBJ2-1,-,TRBV19,CASSRASGRAYNEQFF,TGTGCCAGTAGTAGGGCTAGCGGGAGGGCCTACAATGAGCAGTTCTTC
-,TRBJ2-7,few,TRBV12-3/TRBV12-4,CASSLVVSYEQYF,TGTGCCAGCAGCCTGGTCGTCTCCTACGAGCAGTACTTC
-,TRBJ2-5,-,TRBV20-1,CSASTTVTTQETQYF,TGCAGTGCTAGCACGACAGTGACGACCCAAGAGACCCAGTACTTC
-,TRBJ1-5,-,TRBV20-1,CSARDRVFGTDNQPQHF,TGCAGTGCTAGAGATAGGGTGTTCGGGACCGACAATCAGCCCCAGCATTTT
-,TRBJ2-1,once,TRBV5-4,CASSPRGLHANEQFF,TGTGCCAGCAGCCCCCGGGGACTGCATGCCAATGAGCAGTTCTTC